The sequence of this T cell receptor beta chain was determined in a study of regulatory T cells in long-lasting Graves disease. Study conclusions and caveats: Patients whose Graves' disease persisted exhibited lower TCR diversity than those newly diagnosed.

Germline CDR1 reads LGHDT; CDR2 reads YNNKEL (reference sequence). After removal of 4 bases from V and 5 bases from J, the junction contained 20 bases not matched to a gene. This CDR3 is 19 amino acids long. Remarks on this clonotype: The antigen is not known.

CDR3 regions were amplified by Arm-PCR using iRepertoire HTBI primers to build TCR beta libraries. TCRdb ran MiXCR on the multiplex PCR reads and lists one entry per CDR3 protein. The sample shows around 500,000 distinct CDR3 sequences, roughly 20% of them seen only once. Indicated time point: persistent/refractory GD, antithyroid drugs over 5 years with positive TRAb. Scientists built the TCR library using RNA that was extracted from PBMCs. Sequencing was performed on peripheral blood mononuclear cells (PBMCs), taken when the disease was refractory, from a patient treated with antithyroid drugs. The V and J genes are TRBV3-1 and TRBJ2-7, with 10 bases lining up with TRBD1. This sequence was found in a female donor with Graves disease. CDR3 DNA sequence: TGTGCCAGCAGCCTCAGACCTCCGGGACAGGGGTCTAGCGCCCACGAGCAGTACTTC. Amino acids: CASSLRPPGQGSSAHEQYF.